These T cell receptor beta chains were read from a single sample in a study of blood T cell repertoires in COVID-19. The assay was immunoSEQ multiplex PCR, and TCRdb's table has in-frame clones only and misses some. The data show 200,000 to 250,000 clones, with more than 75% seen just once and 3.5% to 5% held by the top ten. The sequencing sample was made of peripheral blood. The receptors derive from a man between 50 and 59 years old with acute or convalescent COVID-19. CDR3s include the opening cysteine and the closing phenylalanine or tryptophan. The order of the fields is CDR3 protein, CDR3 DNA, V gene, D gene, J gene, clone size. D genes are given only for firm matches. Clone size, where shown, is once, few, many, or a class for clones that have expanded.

CDR3 protein: CASSLLGPSGNTIYF
CDR3 DNA: TGTGCCAGCAGCTTACTGGGGCCCTCTGGAAACACCATATATTTT
V gene: TRBV7-9
D gene: .
J gene: TRBJ1-3
clone size: .

CDR3 protein: CASRRTGAENYGYTF
CDR3 DNA: TGTGCCAGCAGGAGGACAGGGGCCGAGAACTATGGCTACACCTTC
V gene: TRBV2
D gene: TRBD1
J gene: TRBJ1-2
clone size: .

CDR3 protein: CASRRTGVSTDTQYF
CDR3 DNA: TGTGCCAGCAGACGGACAGGGGTTTCCACAGATACGCAGTATTTT
V gene: TRBV6-5
D gene: TRBD1
J gene: TRBJ2-3
clone size: .

CDR3 protein: CASSPTRDTQYF
CDR3 DNA: TGTGCCAGCAGCCCCACTAGGGATACGCAGTATTTT
V gene: TRBV3-1/TRBV3-2
D gene: .
J gene: TRBJ2-3
clone size: .

CDR3 protein: CAWSVQGTEPQHF
CDR3 DNA: TGTGCCTGGAGTGTACAGGGGACCGAGCCCCAGCATTTT
V gene: TRBV30
D gene: TRBD1
J gene: TRBJ1-5
clone size: .

CDR3 protein: CSVGRGMNTEAFF
CDR3 DNA: TGCAGCGTTGGAAGGGGCATGAACACTGAAGCTTTCTTT
V gene: TRBV29-1
D gene: .
J gene: TRBJ1-1
clone size: few

CDR3 protein: CASRRTGSYGYTF
CDR3 DNA: TGTGCCAGCAGACGCACAGGGTCCTATGGCTACACCTTC
V gene: TRBV12-3/TRBV12-4
D gene: .
J gene: TRBJ1-2
clone size: .

CDR3 protein: CASSRTGLKTAEAFF
CDR3 DNA: TGCGCCAGCAGCCGGACAGGCCTTAAAACGGCTGAAGCTTTCTTT
V gene: TRBV4-1
D gene: TRBD1
J gene: TRBJ1-1
clone size: .

CDR3 protein: CASSESSGQGKSPLHF
CDR3 DNA: TGTGCCAGCAGCGAATCATCGGGACAGGGTAAATCACCCCTCCACTTT
V gene: TRBV9
D gene: TRBD1
J gene: TRBJ1-6
clone size: .

CDR3 protein: CASSERGFSYEQYF
CDR3 DNA: TGTGCCAGCAGTGAACGGGGGTTCTCCTACGAGCAGTACTTC
V gene: TRBV2
D gene: .
J gene: TRBJ2-7
clone size: few

CDR3 protein: CASSPGAGYGYTF
CDR3 DNA: TGTGCCAGCAGCCCTGGGGCCGGCTATGGCTACACCTTC
V gene: TRBV7-9
D gene: .
J gene: TRBJ1-2
clone size: once

CDR3 protein: CASRLAASTDTQYF
CDR3 DNA: TGTGCCAGCAGGTTAGCGGCTAGCACAGATACGCAGTATTTT
V gene: TRBV25-1
D gene: .
J gene: TRBJ2-3
clone size: .

CDR3 protein: CASSFFNTGSETQYF
CDR3 DNA: TGTGCCAGCAGCTTTTTCAACACAGGGTCAGAGACCCAGTACTTC
V gene: TRBV11-2
D gene: .
J gene: TRBJ2-5
clone size: .

CDR3 protein: CASLLDPRGPRGYTF
CDR3 DNA: TGTGCCAGCTTATTGGATCCAAGGGGGCCGCGGGGCTACACCTTC
V gene: TRBV5-5
D gene: TRBD1
J gene: TRBJ1-2
clone size: .

CDR3 protein: CASSSSGELFF
CDR3 DNA: TGTGCCAGCAGCTCGAGCGGGGAGCTGTTTTTT
V gene: TRBV9
D gene: .
J gene: TRBJ2-2
clone size: many

CDR3 protein: CASSGSGTTMTGELFF
CDR3 DNA: TGCGCCAGCAGCGGGAGCGGGACAACAATGACCGGGGAGCTGTTTTTT
V gene: TRBV5-1
D gene: .
J gene: TRBJ2-2
clone size: .

CDR3 protein: CASSFTGAGNTIYF
CDR3 DNA: TGTGCCAGCTCTTTCACAGGGGCTGGAAACACCATATATTTT
V gene: TRBV19
D gene: TRBD1
J gene: TRBJ1-3
clone size: .

CDR3 protein: CASSQDWTGDYTEAFF
CDR3 DNA: TGTGCCAGCAGCCAAGATTGGACAGGCGATTACACTGAAGCTTTCTTT
V gene: TRBV14
D gene: TRBD1
J gene: TRBJ1-1
clone size: .

CDR3 protein: CASSILTGDNEQFF
CDR3 DNA: TGTGCCAGCTCGATCCTTACAGGGGACAATGAGCAGTTCTTC
V gene: TRBV2
D gene: TRBD1
J gene: TRBJ2-1
clone size: .

CDR3 protein: CSAQGAEGTGELFF
CDR3 DNA: TGCAGCGCGCAGGGGGCTGAGGGGACCGGGGAGCTGTTTTTT
V gene: TRBV29-1
D gene: TRBD1
J gene: TRBJ2-2
clone size: .

CDR3 protein: CASSLAGTGNEKLFF
CDR3 DNA: TGTGCCAGCAGCTTAGCCGGGACAGGGAATGAAAAACTGTTTTTT
V gene: TRBV7-6
D gene: TRBD1
J gene: TRBJ1-4
clone size: .

CDR3 protein: CASSLEYRVFAGYTF
CDR3 DNA: TGTGCCAGTAGCCTTGAGTACAGGGTCTTCGCTGGCTACACCTTC
V gene: TRBV19
D gene: .
J gene: TRBJ1-2
clone size: .

CDR3 protein: CASSLGGTDIEKLFF
CDR3 DNA: TGTGCCAGCAGTTTAGGAGGGACAGATATTGAAAAACTGTTTTTT
V gene: TRBV27
D gene: TRBD1
J gene: TRBJ1-4
clone size: .

CDR3 protein: CASSSTEGQMGTQYF
CDR3 DNA: TGTGCCAGCAGTTCGACCGAAGGACAGATGGGGACCCAGTACTTC
V gene: TRBV7-3
D gene: .
J gene: TRBJ2-5
clone size: .

CDR3 protein: CASSPLENTQYF
CDR3 DNA: TGTGCCAGCTCACCATTGGAGAATACGCAGTATTTT
V gene: TRBV18
D gene: .
J gene: TRBJ2-3
clone size: .

CDR3 protein: CASSPIQGPNEKLFF
CDR3 DNA: TGTGCCAGCAGCCCTATTCAGGGCCCTAATGAAAAACTGTTTTTT
V gene: TRBV7-8
D gene: .
J gene: TRBJ1-4
clone size: .

CDR3 protein: CASSLVQGHNEQFF
CDR3 DNA: TGTGCCAGCAGCTTGGTGCAGGGGCACAATGAGCAGTTCTTC
V gene: TRBV5-8
D gene: .
J gene: TRBJ2-1
clone size: .

CDR3 protein: CASSWGQYYGYTF
CDR3 DNA: TGTGCCAGCAGTTGGGGACAGTACTATGGCTACACCTTC
V gene: TRBV12-3/TRBV12-4
D gene: TRBD1
J gene: TRBJ1-2
clone size: .

CDR3 protein: CASSPSGGPTYEQYF
CDR3 DNA: TGCGCCAGCAGCCCCAGCGGGGGCCCAACCTACGAGCAGTACTTC
V gene: TRBV10-1
D gene: TRBD2
J gene: TRBJ2-7
clone size: few

CDR3 protein: CASSHNPSRQGVNTEAFF
CDR3 DNA: TGTGCCAGCAGCCACAATCCCTCAAGACAGGGTGTGAACACTGAAGCTTTCTTT
V gene: TRBV3-1/TRBV3-2
D gene: TRBD1
J gene: TRBJ1-1
clone size: .

CDR3 protein: CASSRQWEFSGQPQHF
CDR3 DNA: TGTGCCAGTAGTAGGCAATGGGAGTTTTCGGGTCAGCCCCAGCATTTT
V gene: TRBV19
D gene: .
J gene: TRBJ1-5
clone size: .

CDR3 protein: CASLTGGRTGELFF
CDR3 DNA: TGTGCCAGCCTCACGGGGGGGAGGACCGGGGAGCTGTTTTTT
V gene: TRBV19
D gene: TRBD2
J gene: TRBJ2-2
clone size: once

CDR3 protein: CASSSGVDVGNSPLHF
CDR3 DNA: TGTGCCAGCTCATCCGGGGTAGATGTTGGGAATTCACCCCTCCACTTT
V gene: TRBV18
D gene: .
J gene: TRBJ1-6
clone size: .

CDR3 protein: CASSSGGPGNTIYF
CDR3 DNA: TGTGCCAGCAGCTCGGGAGGCCCTGGAAACACCATATATTTT
V gene: TRBV7-3
D gene: .
J gene: TRBJ1-3
clone size: few

CDR3 protein: CASSLGPPDRDYEQYF
CDR3 DNA: TGCGCCAGCAGCTTGGGACCCCCGGACAGGGACTACGAGCAGTACTTC
V gene: TRBV5-1
D gene: TRBD1
J gene: TRBJ2-7
clone size: .

CDR3 protein: CASSEAGFSAYGYTF
CDR3 DNA: TGTGCCAGCAGTGAGGCGGGGTTTAGTGCCTATGGCTACACCTTC
V gene: TRBV6-1
D gene: .
J gene: TRBJ1-2
clone size: .

CDR3 protein: CASSLQGATSYEQYF
CDR3 DNA: TGCGCCAGCAGCTTACAGGGTGCGACCTCCTACGAGCAGTACTTC
V gene: TRBV5-1
D gene: .
J gene: TRBJ2-7
clone size: .

CDR3 protein: CASSLGGISNEKLFF
CDR3 DNA: TGTGCCAGCAGCTTGGGGGGGATATCTAATGAAAAACTGTTTTTT
V gene: TRBV7-9
D gene: .
J gene: TRBJ1-4
clone size: .

CDR3 protein: CAWCGGRVPGNTIYF
CDR3 DNA: TGTGCCTGGTGCGGAGGGAGGGTCCCTGGAAACACCATATATTTT
V gene: TRBV30
D gene: .
J gene: TRBJ1-3
clone size: .

CDR3 protein: CASSLERSGSYEQYF
CDR3 DNA: TGTGCCAGCAGCCTGGAGCGCTCCGGGTCCTACGAGCAGTACTTC
V gene: TRBV3-1/TRBV3-2
D gene: .
J gene: TRBJ2-7
clone size: .

CDR3 protein: CASSDITFQYGYTF
CDR3 DNA: TGTGCCAGCAGTGATATCACTTTTCAATATGGCTACACCTTC
V gene: TRBV2
D gene: .
J gene: TRBJ1-2
clone size: few

CDR3 protein: CASKQGINYEQYF
CDR3 DNA: TGTGCCAGCAAACAGGGGATAAACTACGAGCAGTACTTC
V gene: TRBV27
D gene: TRBD1
J gene: TRBJ2-7
clone size: .

CDR3 protein: CASREDSYGYTF
CDR3 DNA: TGTGCCAGCAGGGAGGACAGCTATGGCTACACCTTC
V gene: TRBV2
D gene: .
J gene: TRBJ1-2
clone size: .

CDR3 protein: CASREGNEQYF
CDR3 DNA: TGCGCCAGCCGCGAGGGCAACGAGCAGTACTTC
V gene: TRBV5-1
D gene: .
J gene: TRBJ2-7
clone size: .

CDR3 protein: CASSRQGGWDTEAFF
CDR3 DNA: TGTGCCAGCAGCCGACAGGGAGGTTGGGACACTGAAGCTTTCTTT
V gene: TRBV6-5
D gene: TRBD1
J gene: TRBJ1-1
clone size: .

CDR3 protein: CASRDRPGFLGYTF
CDR3 DNA: TGTGCCAGCCGGGACAGGCCGGGCTTTTTAGGCTACACCTTC
V gene: TRBV19
D gene: TRBD1
J gene: TRBJ1-2
clone size: .